Listed below are T cell receptor beta chains from one sample, sequenced in a study of T-cell memory formation after mild COVID-19. TCRdb re-analysed the 5' RACE reads in MiXCR, keeping a single row per CDR3 protein. The sample has about 100,000 distinct CDR3 sequences, roughly a sixth seen once. Sequencing was done on a sample of PBMCs or a T cell subset sorted from them (not recorded which). The receptors shown here come from a man between 18 and 35 years old who had mild COVID-19 (a few samples of this study predate the infection). Cell type and time point are not known. CDR3s include the opening cysteine and the closing phenylalanine or tryptophan. D genes are given only for firm matches. Size is stated for part of the rows, as once, few or many counts, or as a class when the clone is expanded.

j_gene,abundance,v_gene,d_gene,CDR3nt,CDR3aa
TRBJ2-2,-,TRBV6-2/TRBV6-3,TRBD2,TGTGCCAGCAGTCGACTAGCGGGGGTGGACACCGGGGAGCTGTTTTTT,CASSRLAGVDTGELFF
TRBJ2-3,-,TRBV20-1,TRBD2,TGCAGTGGAACTAGCGGGGGAACAGATACGCAGTATTTT,CSGTSGGTDTQYF
TRBJ2-1,many,TRBV4-2,TRBD2,TGTGCCAGCGGGGAGCGGGGACCGAACAATGAGCAGTTCTTC,CASGERGPNNEQFF
TRBJ2-1,-,TRBV6-5,-,TGTGCCAGCAGTTACCGGGACTCGGCCTACAATGAGCAGTTCTTC,CASSYRDSAYNEQFF
TRBJ2-3,few,TRBV20-1,TRBD2,TGCAGTGCTAGCGGGGGGGCCGACGGCACAGATACGCAGTATTTT,CSASGGADGTDTQYF
TRBJ2-3,many,TRBV7-2,TRBD2,TGTGCCAGCAGCTCCCGAGCGGGGGATGTGTTCGATACGCAGTATTTT,CASSSRAGDVFDTQYF
TRBJ2-1,few,TRBV12-3/TRBV12-4,TRBD1,TGTGCCAGCAGTTTCTCGGACAGGGGGTCCTACAATGAGCAGTTCTTC,CASSFSDRGSYNEQFF
TRBJ1-1,-,TRBV5-6,-,TGTGCCAGCAGCTCCCACACTGAAGCTTTCTTT,CASSSHTEAFF
TRBJ2-1,few,TRBV4-1,-,TGCGCCAGCAGCCAAGATCGAAGTAGGGAGCAGTTCTTC,CASSQDRSREQFF
TRBJ1-4,-,TRBV7-2,-,TGTGCCAGCAGTAGAGGGGGTTCTAATGAAAAACTGTTTTTT,CASSRGGSNEKLFF
TRBJ2-5,many,TRBV4-2,-,TGTGCCAGCAGCCAAGGGGGGGCCCAAGAGACCCAGTACTTC,CASSQGGAQETQYF
TRBJ2-3,few,TRBV5-1,TRBD2,TGCGCCAGCAGCTTGGGCCTAGCGGAGAGCACAGATACGCAGTATTTT,CASSLGLAESTDTQYF
TRBJ1-1,-,TRBV5-1,TRBD1,TGCGCCAGCACCCTGGGGACAGGGGTTTGGAACACTGAAGCTTTCTTT,CASTLGTGVWNTEAFF
TRBJ2-2,many,TRBV4-3,-,TGCGCCAGCAGCCTCGGGGACGACACCGGGGAGCTGTTTTTT,CASSLGDDTGELFF
TRBJ2-3,few,TRBV2,TRBD1,TGTGCCAGCAGGGCACAGGGGCTCACAGATAAGCAGTATTTT,CASRAQGLTDKQYF
TRBJ1-2,few,TRBV5-5,TRBD1,TGTGCCAGCAGCCCCGCGGCAGGGGGCTATGGCTACACCTTC,CASSPAAGGYGYTF
TRBJ2-5,few,TRBV2,-,TGTGCCAGCAGTTACACCCAAGAGACCCAGTACTTC,CASSYTQETQYF
TRBJ1-5,-,TRBV29-1,-,TGCAGCGGCGGGGATAGCAATCAGCCCCAGCATTTT,CSGGDSNQPQHF
TRBJ2-1,few,TRBV5-1,TRBD2,TGCGCCAGCAGCTTGGATCCGGCTCGGGGGGGTGAGCAGTTCTTC,CASSLDPARGGEQFF
TRBJ2-7,-,TRBV4-2,TRBD2,TGTGCCAGCAGCCAAGCCCTCGTATCAGCGGGGGGGAATTACGAGCAGTACTTC,CASSQALVSAGGNYEQYF
TRBJ2-3,few,TRBV5-1,-,TGCGCCAGCAGCACTATCCCCACAGATACGCAGTATTTT,CASSTIPTDTQYF
TRBJ2-5,few,TRBV27,TRBD1,TGTGCCAGCAGCCCAGGACAGGGGAACCAAGAGACCCAGTACTTC,CASSPGQGNQETQYF
TRBJ2-5,few,TRBV7-2,TRBD1,TGTGCCAGCAGCGCACAGGGGCTAGAGACCCAGTACTTC,CASSAQGLETQYF
TRBJ2-3,many,TRBV15,-,TGTGCCACCAGCAGAGATAGGGTAGATACGCAGTATTTT,CATSRDRVDTQYF
TRBJ1-2,-,TRBV12-3/TRBV12-4,-,TGTGCCAGCAGTCGGACAACTCACTATGGCTACACCTTC,CASSRTTHYGYTF
TRBJ2-2,-,TRBV10-3,-,TGTGCCATCAACGGACGACAAGCGAACACCGGGGAGCTGTTTTTT,CAINGRQANTGELFF
TRBJ1-1,-,TRBV24-1,-,TGTGCCACCAGTGACTGGAGGGACACTGAAGCTTTCTTT,CATSDWRDTEAFF
TRBJ2-7,many,TRBV7-3,-,TGTGCCAGCAGCTTAACGGCGGGATACGAGCAGTACTTC,CASSLTAGYEQYF
TRBJ2-3,few,TRBV6-5,-,TGTGCCAGCAGACCACAAAGGTTTACAGATACGCAGTATTTT,CASRPQRFTDTQYF
TRBJ2-5,-,TRBV9,TRBD2,TGTGCCAGCAGCCATACTAGCGCTGAAGATACCCAGTACTTC,CASSHTSAEDTQYF
TRBJ2-2,-,TRBV7-2,-,TGTGCCAGCAGCCCAGACAGGAGTAGGACCGGGGAGCTGTTTTTT,CASSPDRSRTGELFF
TRBJ2-3,medium-sized,TRBV5-6,-,TGTGCCAGCAGCTTAGCAGATACGCAGTATTTT,CASSLADTQYF
TRBJ1-2,few,TRBV5-1,TRBD1,TGCGCCAGCAGCGAGGGACAGGGAAGTGGCTACACCTTC,CASSEGQGSGYTF
TRBJ2-2,-,TRBV7-2,TRBD1,TGTGCCAGCACCACGTCGAGGGGGCCGTTCGGGGAGCTGTTTTTT,CASTTSRGPFGELFF
TRBJ2-2,few,TRBV12-3/TRBV12-4,TRBD1,TGTGCCAGCAGGAGACAGGGTGGCACCGGGGAGCTGTTTTTT,CASRRQGGTGELFF
TRBJ2-3,many,TRBV7-3,-,TGTGCCAGCAGCGAAACGGGGGGCCTAGATACGCAGTATTTT,CASSETGGLDTQYF
TRBJ2-3,few,TRBV4-2,-,TGTGCCAGCAGCTATAGGGGGGGGGCCAGCACAGATACGCAGTATTTT,CASSYRGGASTDTQYF
TRBJ1-1,few,TRBV18,-,TGTGCCAGCTCTACAGAAGACGGGAACACTGAAGCTTTCTTT,CASSTEDGNTEAFF
TRBJ2-2,-,TRBV6-6,-,TGTGCCAGCACCACGGAGAGGGACACCGGGGAGCTGTTTTTT,CASTTERDTGELFF
TRBJ2-7,few,TRBV5-1,-,TGCGCCAGCAGCTTCGAGGGCAACTCCTACGAGCAGTACTTC,CASSFEGNSYEQYF
TRBJ2-6,-,TRBV7-9,-,TGTGCCAGCAGCTTCGGAGGACAGAGCTCTGGGGCCAACGTCCTGACTTTC,CASSFGGQSSGANVLTF